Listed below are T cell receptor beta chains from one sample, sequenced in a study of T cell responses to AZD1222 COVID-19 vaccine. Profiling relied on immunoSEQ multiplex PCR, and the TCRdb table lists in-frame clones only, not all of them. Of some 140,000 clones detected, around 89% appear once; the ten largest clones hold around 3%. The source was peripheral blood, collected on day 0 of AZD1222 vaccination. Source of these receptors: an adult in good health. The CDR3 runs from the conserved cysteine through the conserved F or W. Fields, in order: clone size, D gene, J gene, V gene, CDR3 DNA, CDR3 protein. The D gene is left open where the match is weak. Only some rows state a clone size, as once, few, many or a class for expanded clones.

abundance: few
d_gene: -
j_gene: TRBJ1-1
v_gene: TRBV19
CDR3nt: TGTGCCAGTACCCAGCAGGGGCACACTGAAGCTTTCTTT
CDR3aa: CASTQQGHTEAFF

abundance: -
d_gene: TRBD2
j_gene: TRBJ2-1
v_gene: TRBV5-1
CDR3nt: TGCGCCAGCAGCCCGGGGACTAGCGGGGGCCCCTACAATGAGCAGTTCTTC
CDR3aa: CASSPGTSGGPYNEQFF

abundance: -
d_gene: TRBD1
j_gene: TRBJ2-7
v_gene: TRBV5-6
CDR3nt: TGTGCCAGCAGCCCCGGGACAGCCTATTCCTACGAGCAGTACTTC
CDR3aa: CASSPGTAYSYEQYF

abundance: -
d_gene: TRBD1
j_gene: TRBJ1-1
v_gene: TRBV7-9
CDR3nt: TGTGCCAGCAGCCAAATGGGACAGGGGGCCACTGAAGCTTTCTTT
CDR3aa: CASSQMGQGATEAFF

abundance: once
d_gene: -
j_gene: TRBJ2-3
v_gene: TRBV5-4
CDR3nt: TGTGCCAGCAGCTTGGGCGGGGGCGCAAGTGCAGATACGCAGTATTTT
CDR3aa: CASSLGGGASADTQYF

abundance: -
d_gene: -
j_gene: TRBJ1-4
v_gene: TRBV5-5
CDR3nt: TGTGCCAGCAGCTCCAAGACGTCGTTTTCCGAAAAACTGTTTTTT
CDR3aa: CASSSKTSFSEKLFF

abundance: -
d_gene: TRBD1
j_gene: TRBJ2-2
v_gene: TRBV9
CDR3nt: TGTGCCAGCAGCGTAGATGGGTCAGGGGGCTTAACCGGGGAGCTGTTTTTT
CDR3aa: CASSVDGSGGLTGELFF

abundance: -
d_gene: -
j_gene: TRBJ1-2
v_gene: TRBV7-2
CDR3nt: TGTGCCAGCAGCTTAGCCCAGGGTTTCTATGGCTACACCTTC
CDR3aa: CASSLAQGFYGYTF

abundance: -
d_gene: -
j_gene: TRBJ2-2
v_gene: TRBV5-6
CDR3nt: TGTGCCAGCAGCCCTCCGGTCCCCGGGGAGCTGTTTTTT
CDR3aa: CASSPPVPGELFF

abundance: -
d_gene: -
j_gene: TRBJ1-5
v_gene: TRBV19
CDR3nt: TGTGCCAGTAGTGACAGCGGGGGGAAGGATCAGCCCCAGCATTTT
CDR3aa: CASSDSGGKDQPQHF

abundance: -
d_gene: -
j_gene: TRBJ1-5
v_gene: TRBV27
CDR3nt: TGTGCCAGCAGTTTATCAAGGGGGGGCAATCAGCCCCAGCATTTT
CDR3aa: CASSLSRGGNQPQHF

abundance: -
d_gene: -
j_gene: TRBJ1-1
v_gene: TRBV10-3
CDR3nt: TGTGCCATCAGTGAGGGCATCCGGGAGGGAGCTTTCTTT
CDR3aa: CAISEGIREGAFF

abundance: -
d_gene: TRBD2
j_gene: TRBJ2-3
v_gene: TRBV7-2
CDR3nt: TGTGCCAGCAGCCTGAACCGGGACTACAGAGATACGCAGTATTTT
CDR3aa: CASSLNRDYRDTQYF

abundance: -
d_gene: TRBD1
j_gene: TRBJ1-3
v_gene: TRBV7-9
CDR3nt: TGTGCCAGCAGCTTGACGGGGACAGGGCTCGGAAACACCATATATTTT
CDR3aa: CASSLTGTGLGNTIYF

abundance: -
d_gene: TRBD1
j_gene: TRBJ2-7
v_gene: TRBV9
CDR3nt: TGTGCCAGCAGCCTTGGGACAGTCTCCTCCTACGAGCAGTACTTC
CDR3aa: CASSLGTVSSYEQYF

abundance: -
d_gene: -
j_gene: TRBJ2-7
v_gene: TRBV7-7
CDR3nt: TGTGCTAGCAGCTTATCTATGGCCCACGAGCAGTACTTC
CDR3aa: CASSLSMAHEQYF

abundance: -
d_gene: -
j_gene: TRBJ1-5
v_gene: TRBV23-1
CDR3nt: TGCGCCAGCAGTCAATCGCAAGATCAGCCCCAGCATTTT
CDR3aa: CASSQSQDQPQHF

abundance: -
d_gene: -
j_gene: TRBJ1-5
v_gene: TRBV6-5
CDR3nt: TGTGCCAGCAGTACAGGGAGGGACAATCAGCCCCAGCATTTT
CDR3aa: CASSTGRDNQPQHF

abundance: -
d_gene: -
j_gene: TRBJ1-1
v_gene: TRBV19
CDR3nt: TGTGCCAGTAGTATAGTCCCGGGAAACACTGAAGCTTTCTTT
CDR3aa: CASSIVPGNTEAFF

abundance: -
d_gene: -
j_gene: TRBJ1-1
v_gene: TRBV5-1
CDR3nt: TGCGCCAGCAGCTTGGAGCCGCAGCCGGTTGAAGCTTTCTTT
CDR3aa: CASSLEPQPVEAFF

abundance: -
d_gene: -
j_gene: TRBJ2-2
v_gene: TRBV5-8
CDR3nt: TGTGCCAGCAGCTTGGTCTCGGGTAACACCGGGGAGCTGTTTTTT
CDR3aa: CASSLVSGNTGELFF

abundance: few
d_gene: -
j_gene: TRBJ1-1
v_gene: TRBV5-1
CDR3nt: TGCGCCAGCAGCTTGGACGGGGGAGCTTTCTTT
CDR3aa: CASSLDGGAFF

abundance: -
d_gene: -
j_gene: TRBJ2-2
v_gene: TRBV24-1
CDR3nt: TGTGCCACCAGTGATTCGCCGGGACACGGACGACCCGGGGAGCTGTTTTTT
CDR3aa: CATSDSPGHGRPGELFF

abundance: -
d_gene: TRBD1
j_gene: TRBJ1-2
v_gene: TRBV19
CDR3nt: TGTGCCAGTAGTATAGGGGACAGATTAACCAACTATGGCTACACCTTC
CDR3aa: CASSIGDRLTNYGYTF

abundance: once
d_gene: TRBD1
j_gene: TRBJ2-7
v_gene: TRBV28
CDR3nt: TGTGCCAGCACCCTAGGGACAGGGGGCCCCGACGAGCAGTACTTC
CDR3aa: CASTLGTGGPDEQYF

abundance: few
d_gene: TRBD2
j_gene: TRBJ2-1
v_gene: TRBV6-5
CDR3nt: TGTGCCAGCACCGTAGCGGGGGGCTACAATGAGCAGTTCTTC
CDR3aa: CASTVAGGYNEQFF

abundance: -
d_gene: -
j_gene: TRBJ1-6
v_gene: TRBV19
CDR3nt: TGTGCCAGTAGTATAGAGGGGGGGAAAAATTCACCCCTCCACTTT
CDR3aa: CASSIEGGKNSPLHF

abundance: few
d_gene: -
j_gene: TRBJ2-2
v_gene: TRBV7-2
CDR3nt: TGTGCCAGCAGCTTAGTACAGGGAAACACCGGGGAGCTGTTTTTT
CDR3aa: CASSLVQGNTGELFF

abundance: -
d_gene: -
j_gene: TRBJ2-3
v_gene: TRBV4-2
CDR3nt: TGTGCCAGCAGCCAAGATTTCCAGGGCACAGATACGCAGTATTTT
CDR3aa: CASSQDFQGTDTQYF

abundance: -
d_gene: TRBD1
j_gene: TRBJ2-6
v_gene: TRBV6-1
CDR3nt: TGTGCCAGCAGTGAAAACAGGGGAAGCTCTGGGGCCAACGTCCTGACTTTC
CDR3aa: CASSENRGSSGANVLTF